This T cell receptor beta chain was sequenced for a study of cytomegalovirus exposure and HLA in healthy donors. PCR involved 60 Vbeta and 13 Jbeta primers. Repertoires were generated with immunoSEQ multiplex PCR, while TCRdb's copy carries only in-frame clones and drops some. The sample yields approximately 120,000 clones, under 80% seen once. The sample holds a few counts of this clone. Its antigen is as yet unknown. V was pared by 0 bases and J by 1 base, with 0 bases of the junction left unmatched. The germline V gene encodes CDR1 SGDLS and CDR2 YYNGEE. The CDR3 loop spans 15 amino acids. Findings and caveats of the study: Follow-up analysis later connected one missense variant in DCLRE1C with trimming of TCR beta V- and J-genes.

The sequence was obtained from a man aged 35 to 55 in good health and CMV-seropositive. This sequence joins TRBV9 and TRBJ2-1; TRBD2 matches 8 bases. The sample was PBMCs. In DNA form, the CDR3 reads TGTGCCAGCAGCGTAGTAGCGGGATCCTACAATGAGCAGTTCTTC. It encodes CASSVVAGSYNEQFF.